Listed below are T cell receptor beta chains from one sample, sequenced in a study of chemoradiotherapy in HPV16-positive cancers. Sequencing was performed with immunoSEQ multiplex PCR; in TCRdb, only in-frame clones are kept and a portion is missing. The sample carries tens of thousands of clones, roughly 73% recorded once. The specimen was collected from a patient who underwent chemoradiotherapy. These receptors were collected from a human donor with HPV-associated anogenital cancer. Both conserved end residues are part of each CDR3. A D gene is named only where the DNA matches it firmly. Clone size is given for some rows only: seen once, a few or many times, or a class if the clone is expanded.

>few|TRBJ1-2|TRBD1|TRBV27
CASSLSVGTGARGYTF
TGTGCCAGCAGTTTATCTGTCGGGACAGGGGCCAGGGGCTACACCTTC
>.|TRBJ2-1|TRBD2|TRBV25-1
CASTRGGGEQFF
TGTGCCAGCACCCGGGGGGGCGGTGAGCAGTTCTTC
>.|TRBJ1-2|TRBD1|TRBV19
CASSIAQGTNYGYTF
TGTGCCAGTAGTATAGCACAGGGGACTAACTATGGCTACACCTTC
>.|TRBJ1-3|.|TRBV7-2
CASSLVRGNTIYF
TGTGCCAGCAGCTTAGTTCGGGGAAACACCATATATTTT
>.|TRBJ2-7|TRBD1|TRBV19
CASSIGSGGGSYEQYF
TGTGCCAGTAGTATCGGGTCAGGGGGTGGATCCTACGAGCAGTACTTC
>.|TRBJ2-7|.|TRBV7-7
CASSPQITGTYEQYF
TGTGCTAGCAGCCCCCAGATAACAGGGACCTACGAGCAGTACTTC
>.|TRBJ2-1|.|TRBV18
CASSPRTVDEQFF
TGTGCCAGCTCACCTAGGACGGTGGATGAGCAGTTCTTC
>few|TRBJ1-6|.|TRBV19
CASSILDSPLHF
TGTGCCAGTAGTATATTAGATTCACCCCTCCACTTT
>.|TRBJ1-2|.|TRBV19
CAVFGAFPGYTF
TGTGCCGTCTTCGGGGCCTTCCCTGGCTACACCTTC
>.|TRBJ2-7|.|TRBV7-2
CASSFKGDLGSYEQYF
TGTGCCAGCAGCTTTAAAGGGGACCTTGGATCCTACGAGCAGTACTTC
>.|TRBJ2-1|.|TRBV7-3
CASSLKGGGAGNEQFF
TGTGCCAGCAGCTTAAAGGGTGGAGGGGCTGGGAATGAGCAGTTCTTC
>few|TRBJ1-3|.|TRBV30
CAWGAGNTIYF
TGTGCCTGGGGAGCTGGAAACACCATATATTTT
>.|TRBJ2-5|TRBD2|TRBV5-8
CASSRGLAGSRETQYF
TGTGCCAGCAGCAGGGGACTAGCGGGGTCCAGAGAGACCCAGTACTTC
>.|TRBJ2-5|.|TRBV4-3
CASSPRTQETQYF
TGCGCCAGCAGCCCGCGGACACAAGAGACCCAGTACTTC
>.|TRBJ2-1|TRBD2|TRBV6-1
CASSEASGGYNEQFF
TGTGCCAGCAGTGAAGCTAGCGGGGGCTACAATGAGCAGTTCTTC
>.|TRBJ2-7|.|TRBV25-1
CASAWVGEQYF
TGTGCCAGCGCTTGGGTAGGCGAGCAGTACTTC
>.|TRBJ1-2|.|TRBV29-1
CSVGKGIDYGYTF
TGCAGCGTTGGGAAGGGAATCGACTATGGCTACACCTTC
>.|TRBJ2-7|TRBD2|TRBV5-1
CASSSYLAGTYEQYF
TGCGCCAGCAGCTCATACTTAGCGGGAACCTACGAGCAGTACTTC
>few|TRBJ2-4|TRBD2|TRBV5-1
CASSLGGAGGLDIQYF
TGCGCCAGCAGCTTGGGTGGAGCGGGGGGGCTGGACATTCAGTACTTC
>.|TRBJ2-1|.|TRBV7-2
CASSLWEGGTHTNEQFF
TGTGCCAGCAGCTTATGGGAAGGGGGGACACACACGAATGAGCAGTTCTTC
>.|TRBJ1-2|TRBD1|TRBV2
CASSYRGREDGYTF
TGTGCCAGCAGTTACAGGGGGCGCGAGGATGGCTACACCTTC
>few|TRBJ1-1|.|TRBV10-1
CASSPKVTGNTEAFF
TGCGCCAGCAGCCCAAAAGTTACAGGAAACACTGAAGCTTTCTTT
>.|TRBJ2-2|.|TRBV9
CASSVDLTGELFF
TGTGCCAGCAGCGTAGACCTTACCGGGGAGCTGTTTTTT
>few|TRBJ1-4|TRBD1|TRBV7-8
CASSLEDRGEKLFF
TGTGCCAGCAGCTTAGAGGACAGGGGCGAAAAACTGTTTTTT
>.|TRBJ2-7|.|TRBV28
CAHRLAQGYEQYF
TGTGCCCACAGGCTAGCGCAAGGCTACGAGCAGTACTTC
>.|TRBJ2-7|TRBD2|TRBV6-1
CASILGASGQYEQYF
TGTGCCAGCATCCTTGGGGCTAGCGGTCAATACGAGCAGTACTTC
>.|TRBJ2-2|TRBD1|TRBV6-6
CASNPGGHTGELFF
TGTGCCAGCAATCCAGGGGGCCACACCGGGGAGCTGTTTTTT
>.|TRBJ2-5|.|TRBV13
CASSLGDSQETQYF
TGTGCCAGCAGCTTAGGAGACAGTCAAGAGACCCAGTACTTC
>.|TRBJ1-1|TRBD1|TRBV5-5
CASRHVDRTDFF
TGTGCCAGCAGACATGTGGACAGGACTGATTTCTTT
>.|TRBJ2-7|TRBD1|TRBV5-6
CASSFLGTGAYEQYF
TGTGCCAGCAGCTTCCTCGGGACAGGGGCCTACGAGCAGTACTTC
>.|TRBJ1-2|.|TRBV29-1
CSVEDRTYGYTF
TGCAGCGTTGAAGACAGGACCTATGGCTACACCTTC
>.|TRBJ2-7|.|TRBV5-1
CASSLARQANYEQYF
TGCGCCAGCAGCTTGGCCAGGCAGGCTAACTACGAGCAGTACTTC
>.|TRBJ1-1|.|TRBV7-7
CASSSGMNTEAFF
TGTGCTAGCAGCTCCGGGATGAACACTGAAGCTTTCTTT
>.|TRBJ2-3|TRBD1|TRBV27
CASSSPTGRGGTQYF
TGTGCCAGCAGTTCCCCGACAGGGCGAGGAGGTACGCAGTATTTT
>.|TRBJ2-7|TRBD2|TRBV2
CASKVAGGPSYEQYF
TGTGCCAGCAAGGTGGCGGGAGGGCCTTCCTACGAGCAGTACTTC
>.|TRBJ2-3|TRBD2|TRBV19
CASSISGTSGRTRADTQYF
TGTGCCAGTAGTATTTCCGGGACTAGCGGGAGAACGCGTGCGGATACGCAGTATTTT
>.|TRBJ1-1|.|TRBV6-5
CASSYEANTEAFF
TGTGCCAGCAGTTACGAGGCGAACACTGAAGCTTTCTTT
>.|TRBJ2-3|.|TRBV18
CASSPVKGADTQYF
TGTGCCAGCTCACCGGTCAAAGGGGCAGATACGCAGTATTTT
>.|TRBJ2-3|TRBD1|TRBV5-1
CASSLGTGSDTQYF
TGCGCCAGCAGCTTGGGGACAGGGTCAGATACGCAGTATTTT
>.|TRBJ1-2|.|TRBV5-6
CASVPGAENYGYTF
TGTGCCAGCGTCCCAGGGGCCGAAAACTATGGCTACACCTTC
>.|TRBJ2-3|.|TRBV7-3
CASSARSEDTQYF
TGTGCCAGCAGCGCGCGTAGCGAGGATACGCAGTATTTT